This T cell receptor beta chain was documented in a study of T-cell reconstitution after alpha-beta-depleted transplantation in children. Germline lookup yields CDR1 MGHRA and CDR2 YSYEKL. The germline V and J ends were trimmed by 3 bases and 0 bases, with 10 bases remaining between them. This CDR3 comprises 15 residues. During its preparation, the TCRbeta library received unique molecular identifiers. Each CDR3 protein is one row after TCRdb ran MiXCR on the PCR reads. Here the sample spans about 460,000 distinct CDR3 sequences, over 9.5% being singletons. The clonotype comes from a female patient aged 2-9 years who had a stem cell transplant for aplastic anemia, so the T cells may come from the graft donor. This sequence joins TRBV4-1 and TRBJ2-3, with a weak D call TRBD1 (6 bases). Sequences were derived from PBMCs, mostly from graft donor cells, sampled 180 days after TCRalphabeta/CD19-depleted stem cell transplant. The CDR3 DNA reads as TGCGCCAGCAGCCAGGACAGACTTAGCACAGATACGCAGTATTTT. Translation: CASSQDRLSTDTQYF.